The T cell receptor (beta chain) described here comes from a study of identical twins. This clonotype was detected a few times. Each CDR3 protein gets one entry after TCRdb re-called the 5' RACE reads with MiXCR. The table includes roughly 720,000 distinct CDR3 sequences, roughly 20% detected once. The CDR3 loop spans 15 amino acids. With 5 bases clipped from V and 8 bases from J, the junction kept 9 bases outside the gene matches. The germline V gene encodes CDR1 LGHNA and CDR2 YSLEER. A further study also used this sample, focusing on T cells expressing NK-cell markers.

The material sequenced was PBMCs. The sequence derives from a woman between 18 and 30 years old in good health. V and J are TRBV4-3 and TRBJ2-1; TRBD2 matches 10 bases. CDR3 residues: CASSARTSGDDEQFF. The CDR3 bases are TGCGCCAGCAGCGCCCGGACTAGCGGAGACGATGAGCAGTTCTTC.